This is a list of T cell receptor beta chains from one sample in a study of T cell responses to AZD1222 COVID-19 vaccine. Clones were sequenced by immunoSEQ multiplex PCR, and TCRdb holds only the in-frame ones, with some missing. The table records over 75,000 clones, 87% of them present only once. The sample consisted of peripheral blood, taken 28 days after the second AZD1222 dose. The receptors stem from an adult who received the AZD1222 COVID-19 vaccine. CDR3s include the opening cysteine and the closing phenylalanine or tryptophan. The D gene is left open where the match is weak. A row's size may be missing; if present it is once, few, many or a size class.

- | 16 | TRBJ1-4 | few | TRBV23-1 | CASEEPRSLTNEKLFF | TGCGCCAGCGAAGAGCCCAGGAGCCTAACTAATGAAAAACTGTTTTTT
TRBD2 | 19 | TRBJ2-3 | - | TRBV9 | CASSPEGGLAGTSTDTQYF | TGTGCCAGCAGCCCCGAGGGAGGACTAGCGGGGACTAGCACAGATACGCAGTATTTT
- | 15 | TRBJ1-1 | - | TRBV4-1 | CASSHRWQMNTEAFF | TGCGCCAGCAGCCATCGCTGGCAGATGAACACTGAAGCTTTCTTT
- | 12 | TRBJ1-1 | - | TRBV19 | CASRTLNTEAFF | TGTGCCAGCAGGACACTGAACACTGAAGCTTTCTTT
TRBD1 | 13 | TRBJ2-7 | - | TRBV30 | CAWSRDSSYEQYF | TGTGCCTGGAGCCGGGACAGCTCCTACGAGCAGTACTTC
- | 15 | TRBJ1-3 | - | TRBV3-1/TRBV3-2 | CASSQERGTGNTIYF | TGTGCCAGCAGCCAAGAGAGGGGAACCGGAAACACCATATATTTT
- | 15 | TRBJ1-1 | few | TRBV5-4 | CASSPTTGSDTEAFF | TGTGCCAGCAGCCCGACGACCGGAAGTGACACTGAAGCTTTCTTT
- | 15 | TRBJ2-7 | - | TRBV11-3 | CASSLGGRNRDEQYF | TGTGCCAGCAGCTTAGGGGGGCGGAACCGGGACGAGCAGTACTTC
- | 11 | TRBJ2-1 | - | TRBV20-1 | CSAASRNEQFF | TGCAGTGCTGCATCGAGGAATGAGCAGTTCTTC
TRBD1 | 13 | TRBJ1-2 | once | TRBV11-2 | CASGIGTGNGYTF | TGTGCCAGCGGTATTGGGACAGGGAATGGCTACACCTTC
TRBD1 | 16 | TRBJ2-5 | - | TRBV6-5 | CASSYEAWTGGETQYF | TGTGCCAGCAGCTACGAGGCGTGGACAGGTGGGGAGACCCAGTACTTC
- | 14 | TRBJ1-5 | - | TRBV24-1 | CATSDYTGNGPQHF | TGTGCCACCAGTGATTATACCGGTAATGGGCCCCAGCATTTT
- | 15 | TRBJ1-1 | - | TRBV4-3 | CASSQRLEGLAEAFF | TGCGCCAGCAGCCAACGACTTGAAGGCCTCGCTGAAGCTTTCTTT
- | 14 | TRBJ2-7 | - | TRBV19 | CASSLLGSSYEQYF | TGTGCCAGTAGCCTCCTGGGCAGCTCCTACGAGCAGTACTTC
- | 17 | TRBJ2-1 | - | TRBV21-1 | CASSKEDRDRGPYEQFF | TGTGCCAGCAGCAAGGAGGACCGGGACAGGGGGCCCTATGAGCAGTTCTTC
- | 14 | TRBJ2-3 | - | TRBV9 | CASSVDSRGDTQYF | TGTGCCAGCAGCGTAGATAGCCGGGGAGATACGCAGTATTTT
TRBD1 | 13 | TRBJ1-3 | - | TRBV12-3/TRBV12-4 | CASSQGAGNTIYF | TGTGCCAGCAGCCAGGGGGCTGGAAACACCATATATTTT
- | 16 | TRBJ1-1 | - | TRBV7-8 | CASSFVRVEGKTEAFF | TGTGCCAGCAGCTTTGTCAGGGTAGAGGGAAAGACTGAAGCTTTCTTT
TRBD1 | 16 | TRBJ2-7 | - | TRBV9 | CASSVGPGQGSYEQYF | TGTGCCAGCAGCGTAGGGCCGGGACAGGGTTCCTACGAGCAGTACTTC
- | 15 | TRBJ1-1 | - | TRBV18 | CASSPRGGGNTEAFF | TGTGCCAGCTCACCCCGAGGGGGGGGCAACACTGAAGCTTTCTTT
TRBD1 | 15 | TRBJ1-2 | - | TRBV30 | CAWSPKTGGIYGYTF | TGTGCCTGGAGTCCTAAAACAGGGGGAATCTATGGCTACACCTTC
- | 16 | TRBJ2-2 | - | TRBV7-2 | CASSPNGHLNTGELFF | TGTGCCAGCAGCCCTAATGGGCACTTGAACACCGGGGAGCTGTTTTTT